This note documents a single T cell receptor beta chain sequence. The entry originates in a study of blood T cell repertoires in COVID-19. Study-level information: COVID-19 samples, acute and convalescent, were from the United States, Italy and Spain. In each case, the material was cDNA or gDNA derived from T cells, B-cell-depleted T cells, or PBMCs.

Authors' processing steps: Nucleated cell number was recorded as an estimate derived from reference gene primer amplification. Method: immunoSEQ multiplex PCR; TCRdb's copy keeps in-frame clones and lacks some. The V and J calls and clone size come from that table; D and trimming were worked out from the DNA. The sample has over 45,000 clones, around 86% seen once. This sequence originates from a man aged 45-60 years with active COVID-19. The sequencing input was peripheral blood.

CDR3 amino acids: CASSHARPLREIPDTQYF. DNA of the CDR3: TGCGCCAGCAGCCACGCACGGCCCCTGCGGGAGATCCCAGATACGCAGTATTTT. V is TRBV4-1 and J is TRBJ2-3, with TRBD2 matching 7 bases. Trimming removed 3 bases from V and 4 bases from J; junction bases left unmatched: 16. From germline, CDR1 is MGHRA and CDR2 YSYEKL. This CDR3 region has 18 residues.